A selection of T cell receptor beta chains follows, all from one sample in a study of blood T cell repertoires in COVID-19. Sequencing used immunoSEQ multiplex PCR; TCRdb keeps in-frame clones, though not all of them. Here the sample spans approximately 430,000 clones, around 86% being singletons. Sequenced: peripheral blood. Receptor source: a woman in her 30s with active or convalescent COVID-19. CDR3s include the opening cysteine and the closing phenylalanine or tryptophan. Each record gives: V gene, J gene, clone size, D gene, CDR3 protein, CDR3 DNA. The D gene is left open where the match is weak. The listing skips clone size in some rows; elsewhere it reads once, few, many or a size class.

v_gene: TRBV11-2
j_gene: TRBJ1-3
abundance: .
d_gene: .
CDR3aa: CASSSRVGDTIYF
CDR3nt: TGTGCCAGCAGCAGCAGAGTCGGGGACACCATATATTTT

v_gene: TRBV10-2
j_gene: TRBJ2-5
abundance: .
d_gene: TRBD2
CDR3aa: CASSEVGAGGPETQYF
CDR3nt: TGCGCCAGCAGTGAGGTGGGAGCGGGGGGACCAGAGACCCAGTACTTC

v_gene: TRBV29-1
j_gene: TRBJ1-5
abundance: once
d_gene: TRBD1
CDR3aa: CSVGQTGANQPQHF
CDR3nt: TGCAGCGTTGGTCAGACAGGGGCAAATCAGCCCCAGCATTTT

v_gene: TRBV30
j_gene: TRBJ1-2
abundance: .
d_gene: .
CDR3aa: CAWSVKTGGAGYTF
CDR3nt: TGTGCCTGGAGTGTAAAGACGGGGGGCGCTGGCTACACCTTC

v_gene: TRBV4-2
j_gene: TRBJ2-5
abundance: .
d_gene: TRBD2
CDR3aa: CASSQGTSGGAKIVQETQYF
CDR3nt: TGTGCCAGCAGCCAGGGGACTAGCGGGGGGGCCAAGATCGTCCAAGAGACCCAGTACTTC

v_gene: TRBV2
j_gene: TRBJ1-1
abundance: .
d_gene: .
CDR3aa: CASSPDMLNTEAFF
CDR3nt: TGTGCCAGCAGTCCCGACATGCTGAACACTGAAGCTTTCTTT

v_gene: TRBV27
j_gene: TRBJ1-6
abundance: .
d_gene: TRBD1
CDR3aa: CASSPRTGTGVSPLHF
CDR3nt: TGTGCCAGCAGTCCCCGTACCGGGACAGGGGTATCACCCCTCCACTTT

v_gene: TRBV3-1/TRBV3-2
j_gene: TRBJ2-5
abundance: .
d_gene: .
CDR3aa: CASSQETGGRYQTQYF
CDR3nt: TGTGCCAGCAGCCAAGAAACCGGCGGTAGATATCAGACCCAGTACTTC

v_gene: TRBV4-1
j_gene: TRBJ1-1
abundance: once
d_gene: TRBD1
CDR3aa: CASKQDRGPSGFTEAFF
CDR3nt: TGCGCCAGCAAACAAGACAGGGGGCCATCCGGATTCACTGAAGCTTTCTTT

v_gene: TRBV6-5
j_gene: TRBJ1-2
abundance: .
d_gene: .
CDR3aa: CASSRTVPANYGYTF
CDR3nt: TGTGCCAGCAGTAGGACAGTACCAGCTAACTATGGCTACACCTTC

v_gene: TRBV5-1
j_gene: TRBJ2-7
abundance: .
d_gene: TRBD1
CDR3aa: CASRAGTGREQYF
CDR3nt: TGCGCCAGCAGGGCCGGGACAGGGCGAGAGCAGTACTTC